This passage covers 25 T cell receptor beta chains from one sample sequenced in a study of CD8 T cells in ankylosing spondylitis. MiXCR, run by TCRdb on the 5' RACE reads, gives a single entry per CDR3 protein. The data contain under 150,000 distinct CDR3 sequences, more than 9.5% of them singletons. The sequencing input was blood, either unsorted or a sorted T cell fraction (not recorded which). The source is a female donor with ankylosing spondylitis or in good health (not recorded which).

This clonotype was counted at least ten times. This CDR3 reads CASSFRTGGNQPQHF. The CDR3 DNA reads as TGTGCCAGCAGTTTCCGGACAGGGGGCAATCAGCCCCAGCATTTT. The rearrangement links TRBV12-3 or TRBV12-4 to TRBJ1-5; TRBD1 aligns across 9 bases. This CDR3 region has 15 residues. Trimming took 3 bases from V and 2 from J; bases not matched to a gene: 2.

CDR3 sequence reads: CASSQDGRSQETQYF. The CDR3 DNA reads TGTGCCAGCAGCCAAGATGGCCGCAGCCAAGAGACCCAGTACTTC. The chain joins TRBV14 to TRBJ2-5; D is uncertain. V lost 0 bases and J 1 base, leaving 9 bases between the germline ends. CDR1 is SGHDN, CDR2 FVKESK, per germline. This CDR3 has 15 amino acids. Full variable domain (remainder filled in from reference TRBV14 and TRBJ2-5): EAGVTQFPSHSVIEKGQTVTLRCDPISGHDNLYWYRRVMGKEIKFLLHFVKESKQDESGMPNNRFLAERTGGTYSTLKVQPAELEDSGVYFCASSQDGRSQETQYFGPGTRLLVL.

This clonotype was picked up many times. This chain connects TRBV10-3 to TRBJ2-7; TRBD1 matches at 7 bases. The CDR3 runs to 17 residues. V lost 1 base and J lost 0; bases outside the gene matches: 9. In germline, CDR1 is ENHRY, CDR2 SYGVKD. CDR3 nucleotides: TGTGCCATCAGTGAGTACAGGACAGGCCTTTCCTCCTACGAGCAGTACTTC. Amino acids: CAISEYRTGLSSYEQYF.

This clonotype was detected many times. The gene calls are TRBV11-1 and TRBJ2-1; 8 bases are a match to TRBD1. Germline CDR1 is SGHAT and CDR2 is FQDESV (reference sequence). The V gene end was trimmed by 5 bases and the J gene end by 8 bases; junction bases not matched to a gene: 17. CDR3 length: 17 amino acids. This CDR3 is CASSPSPGTGSLDEQFF. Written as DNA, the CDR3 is TGTGCCAGCAGCCCCTCCCCAGGGACAGGTTCATTGGATGAGCAGTTCTTC. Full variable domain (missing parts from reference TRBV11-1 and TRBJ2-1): EAEVAQSPRYKITEKSQAVAFWCDPISGHATLYWYRQILGQGPELLVQFQDESVVDDSQLPKDRFSAERLKGVDSTLKIQPAELGDSAMYLCASSPSPGTGSLDEQFFGPGTRLTVL.

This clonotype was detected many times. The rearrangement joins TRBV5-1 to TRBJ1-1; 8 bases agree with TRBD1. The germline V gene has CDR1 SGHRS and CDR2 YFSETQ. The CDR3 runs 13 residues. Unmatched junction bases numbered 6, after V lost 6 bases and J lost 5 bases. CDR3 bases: TGCGCCAGCACGAACAGGGGGGGGACTGAAGCTTTCTTT. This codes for CASTNRGGTEAFF.

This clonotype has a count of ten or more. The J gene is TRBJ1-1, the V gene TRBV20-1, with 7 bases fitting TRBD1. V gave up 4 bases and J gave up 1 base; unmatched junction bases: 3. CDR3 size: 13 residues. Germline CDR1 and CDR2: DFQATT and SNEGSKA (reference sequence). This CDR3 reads CSAIGTANTEAFF. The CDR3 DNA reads TGCAGTGCTATAGGGACAGCGAACACTGAAGCTTTCTTT.

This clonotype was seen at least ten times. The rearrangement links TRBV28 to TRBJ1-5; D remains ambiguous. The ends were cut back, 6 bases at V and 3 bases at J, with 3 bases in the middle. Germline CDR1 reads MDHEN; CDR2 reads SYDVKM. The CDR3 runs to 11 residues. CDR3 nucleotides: TGTGCCAGCAGACACAATCAGCCCCAGCATTTT. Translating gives CASRHNQPQHF.

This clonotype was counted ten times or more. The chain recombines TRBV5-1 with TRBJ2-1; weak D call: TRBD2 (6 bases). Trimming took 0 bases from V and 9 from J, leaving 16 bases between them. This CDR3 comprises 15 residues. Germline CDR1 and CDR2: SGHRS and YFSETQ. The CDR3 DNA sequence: TGCGCCAGCAGCTTGGGACTCCAGCTGGGGGGTGAGCAGTTCTTC. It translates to CASSLGLQLGGEQFF.

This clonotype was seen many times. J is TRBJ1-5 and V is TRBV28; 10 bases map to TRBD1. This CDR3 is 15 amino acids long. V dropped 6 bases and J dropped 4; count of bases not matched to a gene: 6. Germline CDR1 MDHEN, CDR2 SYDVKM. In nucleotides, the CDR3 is TGTGCCAGCAGATCGGACAGGGGGACTAATCAGCCCCAGCATTTT. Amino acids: CASRSDRGTNQPQHF.

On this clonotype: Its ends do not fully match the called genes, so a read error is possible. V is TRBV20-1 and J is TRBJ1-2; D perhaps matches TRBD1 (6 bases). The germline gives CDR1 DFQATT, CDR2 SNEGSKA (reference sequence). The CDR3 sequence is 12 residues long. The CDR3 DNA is TGCAGTGCCACAGGGTCGGGCTATGACTACACCTTC. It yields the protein CSATGSGYDYTF.

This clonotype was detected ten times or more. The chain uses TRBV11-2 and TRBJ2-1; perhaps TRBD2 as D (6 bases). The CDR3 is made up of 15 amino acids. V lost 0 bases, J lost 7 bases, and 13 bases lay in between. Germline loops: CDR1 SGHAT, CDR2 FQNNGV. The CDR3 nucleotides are TGTGCCAGCAGCTTAGAGGAGGGTTTGTCTAATGAGCAGTTCTTC. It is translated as CASSLEEGLSNEQFF.

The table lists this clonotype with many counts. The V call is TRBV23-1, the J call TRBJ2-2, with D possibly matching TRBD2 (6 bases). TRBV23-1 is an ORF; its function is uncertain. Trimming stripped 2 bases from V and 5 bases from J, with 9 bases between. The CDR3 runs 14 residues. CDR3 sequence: CASSQPGRTGELFF. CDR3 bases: TGCGCCAGCAGTCAACCAGGGAGGACCGGGGAGCTGTTTTTT.

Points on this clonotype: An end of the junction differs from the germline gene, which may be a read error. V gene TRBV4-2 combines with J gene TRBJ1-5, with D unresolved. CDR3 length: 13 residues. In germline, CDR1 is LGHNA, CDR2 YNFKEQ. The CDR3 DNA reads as TGTGCCGGCAGCCAAAAAACCGATCAGCCCCAGCATTTT. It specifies CAGSQKTDQPQHF.

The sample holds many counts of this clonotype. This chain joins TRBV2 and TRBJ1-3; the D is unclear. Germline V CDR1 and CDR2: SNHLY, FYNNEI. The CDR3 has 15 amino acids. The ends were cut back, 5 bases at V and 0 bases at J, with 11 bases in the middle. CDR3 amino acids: CASSLDGSSGNTIYF. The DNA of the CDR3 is TGTGCCAGCAGTCTTGACGGGAGCTCTGGAAACACCATATATTTT.

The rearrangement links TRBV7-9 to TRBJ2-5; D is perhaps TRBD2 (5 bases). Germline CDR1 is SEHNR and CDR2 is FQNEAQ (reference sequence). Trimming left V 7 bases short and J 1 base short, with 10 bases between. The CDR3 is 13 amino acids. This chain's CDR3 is CASTTGSQETQYF. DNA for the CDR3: TGTGCCAGCACCACGGGATCCCAAGAGACCCAGTACTTC.

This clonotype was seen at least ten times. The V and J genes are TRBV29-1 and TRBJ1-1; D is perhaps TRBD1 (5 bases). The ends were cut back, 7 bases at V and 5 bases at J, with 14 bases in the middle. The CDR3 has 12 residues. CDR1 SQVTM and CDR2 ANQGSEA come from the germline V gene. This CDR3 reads CSAPVGGTEAFF. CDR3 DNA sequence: TGCAGCGCCCCGGTTGGGGGGACTGAAGCTTTCTTT.

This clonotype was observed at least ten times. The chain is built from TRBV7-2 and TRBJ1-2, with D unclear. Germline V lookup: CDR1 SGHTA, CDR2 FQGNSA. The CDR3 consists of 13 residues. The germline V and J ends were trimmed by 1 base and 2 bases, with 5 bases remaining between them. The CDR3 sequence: CASSLDTNYGYTF. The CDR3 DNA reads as TGTGCCAGCAGCTTAGACACCAACTATGGCTACACCTTC.

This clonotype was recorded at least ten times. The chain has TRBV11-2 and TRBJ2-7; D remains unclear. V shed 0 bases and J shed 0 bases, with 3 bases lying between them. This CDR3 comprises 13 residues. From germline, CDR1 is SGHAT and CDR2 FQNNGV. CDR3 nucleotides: TGTGCCAGCAGCTTAGACCGCTCCTACGAGCAGTACTTC. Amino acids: CASSLDRSYEQYF.

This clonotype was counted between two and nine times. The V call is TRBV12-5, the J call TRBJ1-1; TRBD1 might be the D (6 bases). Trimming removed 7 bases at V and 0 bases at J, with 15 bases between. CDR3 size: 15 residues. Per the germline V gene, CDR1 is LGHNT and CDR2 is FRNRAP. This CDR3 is CASAPQGVMNTEAFF. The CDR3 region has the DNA TGTGCTAGTGCCCCACAGGGAGTGATGAACACTGAAGCTTTCTTT.

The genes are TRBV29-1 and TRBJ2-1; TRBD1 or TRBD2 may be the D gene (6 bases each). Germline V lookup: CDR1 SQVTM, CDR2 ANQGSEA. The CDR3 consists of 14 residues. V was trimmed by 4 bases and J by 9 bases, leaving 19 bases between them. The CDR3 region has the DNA TGCAGCGTTGCGCGACTAGGGGGTCGGGGTGAGCAGTTCTTC. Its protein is CSVARLGGRGEQFF.

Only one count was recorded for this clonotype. The chain's CDR3 is CASSPPRLTQETQYF. The CDR3 DNA is TGTGCCAGCTCACCACCGAGACTAACTCAAGAGACCCAGTACTTC. The chain couples TRBV18 to TRBJ2-5, with D maybe TRBD2 (5 bases). The V and J ends lost 0 bases and 2 bases respectively, with 10 bases between them. The CDR3 contains 15 residues. Germline V gene lookup returns CDR1 KGHSH and CDR2 LQKENI.

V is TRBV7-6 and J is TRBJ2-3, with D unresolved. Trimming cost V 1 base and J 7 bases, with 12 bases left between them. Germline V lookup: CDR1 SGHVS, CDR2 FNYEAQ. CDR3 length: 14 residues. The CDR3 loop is CASSLELGINTQYF. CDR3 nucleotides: TGTGCCAGCAGCTTAGAACTGGGAATCAATACGCAGTATTTT.

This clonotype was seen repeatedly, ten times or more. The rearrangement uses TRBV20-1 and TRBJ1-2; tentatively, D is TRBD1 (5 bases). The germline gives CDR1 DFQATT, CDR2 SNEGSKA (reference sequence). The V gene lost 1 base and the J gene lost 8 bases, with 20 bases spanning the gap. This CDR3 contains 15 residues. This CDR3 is CSARGANRGREGYTF. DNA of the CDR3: TGCAGTGCTAGAGGGGCAAATAGGGGAAGGGAGGGCTACACCTTC.

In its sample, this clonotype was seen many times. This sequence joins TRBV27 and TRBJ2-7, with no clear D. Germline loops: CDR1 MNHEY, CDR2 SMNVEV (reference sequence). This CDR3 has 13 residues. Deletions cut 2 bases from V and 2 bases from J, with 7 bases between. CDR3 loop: CASSLVGPYEQYF. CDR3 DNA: TGTGCCAGCAGTTTAGTAGGTCCCTACGAGCAGTACTTC.

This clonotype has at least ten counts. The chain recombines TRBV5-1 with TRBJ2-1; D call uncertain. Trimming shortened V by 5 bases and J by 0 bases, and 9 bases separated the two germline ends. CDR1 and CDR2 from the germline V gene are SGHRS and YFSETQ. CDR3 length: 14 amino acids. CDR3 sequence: CASRPTSSYNEQFF. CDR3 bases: TGCGCCAGCAGACCGACCAGCTCCTACAATGAGCAGTTCTTC.